This is a list of T cell receptor beta chains from one sample in a study of OX40 agonist ivuxolimab in advanced cancers. Repertoires were generated with immunoSEQ multiplex PCR, while TCRdb's copy carries only in-frame clones and drops some. This table has approximately 15,000 clones, over 75% appearing once. The sample was CD4+ or CD8+ T cells sorted from blood, taken in a trial of the OX40 agonist ivuxolimab. Receptor source: an adult with an advanced solid tumor such as melanoma, head and neck, liver or kidney cancer. Each CDR3 is given with its conserved first and last residue. The D gene is left open where the match is weak. The size of a clone is reported for some rows only, either as once, few or many, or as a class for expanded clones.

d_call	v_call	j_call	clone_size	cdr3_aa	cdr3_nt
NA	TRBV7-8	TRBJ2-1	NA	CASSSHTGKYGQFF	TGTGCCAGCAGCTCACACACAGGGAAATACGGGCAGTTCTTC
NA	TRBV9	TRBJ2-5	NA	CASSPARGQGETQYF	TGTGCCAGCAGCCCCGCCCGCGGGCAGGGCGAGACCCAGTACTTC
NA	TRBV28	TRBJ2-7	NA	CASSLPFRESSYEQYF	TGTGCCAGCAGTTTACCTTTCAGGGAATCATCCTACGAGCAGTACTTC
NA	TRBV11-2	TRBJ2-3	NA	CASSLGGWVADTQYF	TGTGCCAGCAGCTTAGGGGGCTGGGTAGCAGATACGCAGTATTTT
NA	TRBV7-9	TRBJ2-7	NA	CASSLTVYEQYF	TGTGCCAGCAGCTTAACCGTCTACGAGCAGTACTTC
TRBD2	TRBV14	TRBJ2-3	NA	CASRSSGRAEDTQYF	TGTGCCAGCAGGTCTAGCGGGAGGGCCGAAGATACGCAGTATTTT
NA	TRBV28	TRBJ2-3	NA	CASTPAGATDTQYF	TGTGCCAGCACCCCTGCGGGCGCCACAGATACGCAGTATTTT
NA	TRBV7-9	TRBJ2-1	NA	CASSPIIAYNEQFF	TGTGCCAGCAGCCCAATTATAGCGTACAATGAGCAGTTCTTC
NA	TRBV7-9	TRBJ1-1	NA	CASSAPPDTEAFF	TGTGCCAGCAGCGCCCCTCCCGACACTGAAGCTTTCTTT
NA	TRBV4-3	TRBJ2-2	NA	CASSQGGGANTGELFF	TGCGCCAGCAGCCAAGGGGGCGGCGCGAACACCGGGGAGCTGTTTTTT
NA	TRBV6-7	TRBJ2-7	few	CASSYSEWTDSYEQYF	TGTGCCAGCAGTTACTCGGAGTGGACAGACTCCTACGAGCAGTACTTC
TRBD1	TRBV10-1	TRBJ2-7	NA	CASSEFRTGGNEQYF	TGCGCCAGCAGTGAGTTTAGGACAGGGGGTAACGAGCAGTACTTC
TRBD2	TRBV7-9	TRBJ2-5	NA	CASSFRREGEETQYF	TGTGCCAGCAGCTTTAGGCGGGAGGGAGAAGAGACCCAGTACTTC
NA	TRBV6-1	TRBJ1-1	NA	CASGGASTEAFF	TGTGCCTCGGGGGGCGCGAGCACTGAAGCTTTCTTT
TRBD1	TRBV29-1	TRBJ1-2	NA	CSVEDRGPGYTF	TGCAGCGTTGAGGACAGGGGGCCTGGCTACACCTTC
NA	TRBV4-3	TRBJ2-7	NA	CASSQEVASDAYEQYF	TGCGCCAGCAGCCAAGAGGTAGCCAGCGATGCCTACGAGCAGTACTTC
NA	TRBV4-1	TRBJ2-3	once	CASSQPLAENTQYF	TGCGCCAGCAGCCAACCTCTCGCGGAAAACACGCAGTATTTT
TRBD2	TRBV4-1	TRBJ2-1	NA	CASSQDMTSGSSNEQFF	TGCGCCAGCAGCCAAGATATGACTAGCGGGAGTTCGAATGAGCAGTTCTTC
NA	TRBV2	TRBJ1-1	NA	CASSTSGNTEAFF	TGTGCCAGCAGTACGAGTGGGAACACTGAGGCTTTCTTT
NA	TRBV7-2	TRBJ2-7	NA	CASSSYPTQSGSYEQYF	TGTGCCAGCAGCTCATACCCAACCCAATCAGGGTCCTACGAGCAGTACTTC
TRBD1	TRBV11-3	TRBJ2-5	NA	CASSLGQGSQETQYF	TGTGCCAGCAGCTTAGGACAGGGCAGTCAAGAGACCCAGTACTTC
NA	TRBV7-9	TRBJ2-5	NA	CASSQDSDRETQYF	TGTGCCAGCAGTCAGGACTCCGACAGGGAGACCCAGTACTTC
NA	TRBV11-2	TRBJ2-2	few	CASSLGPVTGELFF	TGTGCCAGCAGCTTAGGCCCGGTAACCGGGGAGCTGTTTTTT
TRBD2	TRBV5-6	TRBJ2-7	NA	CASSPWTSGRITYEQYF	TGTGCCAGCAGCCCCTGGACTAGCGGGAGGATAACCTACGAGCAGTACTTC
TRBD1	TRBV7-8	TRBJ1-1	NA	CASSPLRQGNTEAFF	TGTGCCAGCAGCCCCCTCCGACAGGGGAACACTGAAGCTTTCTTT
NA	TRBV7-6	TRBJ1-2	NA	CASSSTGNYGYTF	TGTGCCAGCAGCTCTACAGGGAACTATGGCTACACCTTC
NA	TRBV27	TRBJ2-1	NA	CASSYRMTYNEQFF	TGTGCCAGCAGTTATCGAATGACCTACAATGAGCAGTTCTTC